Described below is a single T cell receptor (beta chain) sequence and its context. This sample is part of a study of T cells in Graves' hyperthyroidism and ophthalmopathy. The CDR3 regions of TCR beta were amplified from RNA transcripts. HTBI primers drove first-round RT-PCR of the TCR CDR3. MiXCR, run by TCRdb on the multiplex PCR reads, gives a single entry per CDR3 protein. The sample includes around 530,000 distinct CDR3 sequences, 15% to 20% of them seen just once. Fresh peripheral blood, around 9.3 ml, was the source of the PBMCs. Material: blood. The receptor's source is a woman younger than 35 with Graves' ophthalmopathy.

The CDR3 nucleotides are TGTGCCAGTAGGCCGGACAGGGGGCCCCCCTACGAGCAGTACTTC. Protein: CASRPDRGPPYEQYF. The V gene is TRBV19, the J gene TRBJ2-7, with 11 positions matching TRBD1. The germline CDR1 and CDR2 sequences are LNHDA and SQIVND (reference sequence). This CDR3 spans 15 amino acids. V shed 6 bases, J shed 2 bases, and the junction held 6 bases outside the gene matches.